This T cell receptor (beta chain) was profiled in a study of blood T cell repertoires in COVID-19. Overall study context: The United States, Italy and Spain were the sources of the acute and convalescent COVID-19 samples. Sample material is recorded as cDNA or gDNA derived from T cells, B-cell-depleted T cells, or PBMCs.

Unmatched junction bases numbered 4, after V lost 7 bases and J lost 6 bases. Per the germline V gene, CDR1 is SQVTM and CDR2 is ANQGSEA. The CDR3 spans 11 residues. Original processing notes: Researchers report that nucleated cell counts were estimated from reference gene primer amplification. Produced via immunoSEQ multiplex PCR; TCRdb's table is partial and in-frame only. The DNA was the basis for D and trimming; V, J and clone size are from that table. The sample records hundreds of thousands of clones, around 87% being singletons. Seattle enrolled patients during active infection and tracked them longitudinally.

The sample taken for sequencing was peripheral blood. The source is a woman aged 45-65 years with COVID-19, enrolled during active disease. The J gene is TRBJ2-3, the V gene TRBV29-1; 7 bases map to TRBD2. The CDR3 spells CSAVGGDTQYF. As DNA, the CDR3 is TGCAGCGCTGTGGGGGGGGATACGCAGTATTTT.